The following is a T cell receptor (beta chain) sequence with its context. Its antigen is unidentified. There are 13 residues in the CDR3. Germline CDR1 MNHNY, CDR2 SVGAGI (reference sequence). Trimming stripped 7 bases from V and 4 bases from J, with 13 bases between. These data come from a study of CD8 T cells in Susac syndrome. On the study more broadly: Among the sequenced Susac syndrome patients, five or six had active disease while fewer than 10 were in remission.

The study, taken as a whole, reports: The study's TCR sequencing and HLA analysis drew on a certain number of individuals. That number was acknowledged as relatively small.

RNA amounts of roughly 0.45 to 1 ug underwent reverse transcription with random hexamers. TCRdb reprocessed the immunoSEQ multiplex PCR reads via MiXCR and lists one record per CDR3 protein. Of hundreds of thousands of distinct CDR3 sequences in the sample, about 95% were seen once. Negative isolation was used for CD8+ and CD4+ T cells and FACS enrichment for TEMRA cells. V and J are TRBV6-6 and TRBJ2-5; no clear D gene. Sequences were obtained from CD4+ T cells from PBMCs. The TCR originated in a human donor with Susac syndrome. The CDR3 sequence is CASIPVGGETQYF. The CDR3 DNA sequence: TGTGCCAGCATCCCCGTAGGTGGAGAGACCCAGTACTTC.